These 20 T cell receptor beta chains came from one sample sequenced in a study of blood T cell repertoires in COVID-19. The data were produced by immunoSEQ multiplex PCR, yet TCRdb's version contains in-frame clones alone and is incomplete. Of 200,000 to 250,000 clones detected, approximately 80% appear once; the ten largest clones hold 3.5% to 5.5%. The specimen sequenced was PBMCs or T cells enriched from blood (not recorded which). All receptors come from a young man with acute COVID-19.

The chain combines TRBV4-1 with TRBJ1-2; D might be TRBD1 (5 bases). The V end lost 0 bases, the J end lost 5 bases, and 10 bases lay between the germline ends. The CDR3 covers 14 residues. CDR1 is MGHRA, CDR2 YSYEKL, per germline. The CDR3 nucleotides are TGCGCCAGCAGCCAAGATCAGCAGGGATATGGCTACACCTTC. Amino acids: CASSQDQQGYGYTF.

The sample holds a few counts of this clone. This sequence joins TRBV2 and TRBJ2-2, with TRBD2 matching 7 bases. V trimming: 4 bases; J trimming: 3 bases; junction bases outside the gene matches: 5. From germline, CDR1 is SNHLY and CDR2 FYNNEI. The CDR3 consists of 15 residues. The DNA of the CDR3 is TGTGCCAGCAGTGGGGCTAGCGGATACACCGGGGAGCTGTTTTTT. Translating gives CASSGASGYTGELFF.

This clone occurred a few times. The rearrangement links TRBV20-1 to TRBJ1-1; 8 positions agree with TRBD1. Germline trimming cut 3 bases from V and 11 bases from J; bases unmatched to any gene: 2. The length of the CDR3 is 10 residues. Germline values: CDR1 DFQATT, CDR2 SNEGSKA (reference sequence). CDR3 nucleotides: TGCAGTGCTAGGGACAGGGCGGCTTTCTTT. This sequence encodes CSARDRAAFF.

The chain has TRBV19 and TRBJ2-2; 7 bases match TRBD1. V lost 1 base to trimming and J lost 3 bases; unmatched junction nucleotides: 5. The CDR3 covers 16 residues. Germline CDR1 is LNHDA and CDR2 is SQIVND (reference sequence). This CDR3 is CASSIVGTVDTGELFF. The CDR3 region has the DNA TGTGCCAGTAGTATAGTGGGGACAGTCGACACCGGGGAGCTGTTTTTT.

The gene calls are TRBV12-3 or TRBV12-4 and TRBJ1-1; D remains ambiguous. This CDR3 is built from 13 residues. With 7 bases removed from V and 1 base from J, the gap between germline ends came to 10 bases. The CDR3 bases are TGTGCCAGCAAGAGGTCTTCGAACACTGAAGCTTTCTTT. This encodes CASKRSSNTEAFF.

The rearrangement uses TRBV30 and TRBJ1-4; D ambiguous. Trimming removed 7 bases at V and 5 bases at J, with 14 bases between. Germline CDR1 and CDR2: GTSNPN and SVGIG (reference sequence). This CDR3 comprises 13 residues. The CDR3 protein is CAYFYSGNEKLFF. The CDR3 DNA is TGTGCCTACTTCTACTCCGGGAATGAAAAACTGTTTTTT.

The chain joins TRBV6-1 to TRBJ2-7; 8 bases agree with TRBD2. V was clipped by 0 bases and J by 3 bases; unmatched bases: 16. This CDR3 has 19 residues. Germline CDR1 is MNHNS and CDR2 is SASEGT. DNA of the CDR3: TGTGCCAGCAGTGAAGCGCTCTCGGGGGGGGGCACAGTTTTCTACGAGCAGTACTTC. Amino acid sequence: CASSEALSGGGTVFYEQYF.

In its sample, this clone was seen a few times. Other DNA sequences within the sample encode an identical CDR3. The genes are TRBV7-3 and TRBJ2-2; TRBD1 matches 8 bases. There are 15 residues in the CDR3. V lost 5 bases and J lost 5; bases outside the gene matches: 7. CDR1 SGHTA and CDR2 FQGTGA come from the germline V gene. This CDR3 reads CASSLGQGRTGELFF. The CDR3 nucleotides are TGTGCCAGCAGCCTCGGACAGGGCCGGACCGGGGAGCTGTTTTTT. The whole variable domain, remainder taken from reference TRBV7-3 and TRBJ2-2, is GAGVSQTPSNKVTEKGKYVELRCDPISGHTALYWYRQSLGQGPEFLIYFQGTGAADDSGLPNDRFFAVRPEGSVSTLKIQRTERGDSAVYLCASSLGQGRTGELFFGEGSRLTVL.

The CDR3 here is CASSGERTVSGNTIYF. CDR3 coding DNA: TGTGCCAGCAGTGGAGAGCGTACTGTCTCTGGAAACACCATATATTTT. The chain carries TRBV6-2 or TRBV6-3 and TRBJ1-3; no clear D. In germline, CDR1 is MNHEY, CDR2 SVGEGT. The CDR3 is 16 residues long. The V and J ends lost 5 bases and 0 bases respectively, with 14 bases between them.

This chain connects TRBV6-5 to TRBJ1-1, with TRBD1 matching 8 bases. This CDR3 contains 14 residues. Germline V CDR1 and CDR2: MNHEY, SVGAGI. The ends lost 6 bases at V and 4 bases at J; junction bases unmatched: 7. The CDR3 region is CASRMDRDATEAFF. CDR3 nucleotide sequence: TGTGCCAGCAGGATGGACAGGGATGCCACTGAAGCTTTCTTT.

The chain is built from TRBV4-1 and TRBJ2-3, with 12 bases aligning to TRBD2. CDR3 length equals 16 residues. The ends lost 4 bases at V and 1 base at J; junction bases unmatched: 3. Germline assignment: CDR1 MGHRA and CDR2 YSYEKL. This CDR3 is CASSPRTSGGTDTQYF. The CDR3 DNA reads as TGCGCCAGCAGCCCCCGGACTAGCGGGGGCACAGATACGCAGTATTTT.

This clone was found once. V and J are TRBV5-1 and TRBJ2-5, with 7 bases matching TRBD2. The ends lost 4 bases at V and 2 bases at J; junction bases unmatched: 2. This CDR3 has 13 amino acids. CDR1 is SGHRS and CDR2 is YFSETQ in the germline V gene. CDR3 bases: TGCGCCAGCAGCACGGGACTACAAGAGACCCAGTACTTC. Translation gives CASSTGLQETQYF.

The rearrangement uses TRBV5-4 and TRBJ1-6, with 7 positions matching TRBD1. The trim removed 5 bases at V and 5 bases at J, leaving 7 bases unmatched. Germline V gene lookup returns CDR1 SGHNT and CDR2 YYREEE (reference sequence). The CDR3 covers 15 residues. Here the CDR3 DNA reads TGTGCCAGCAGTTTGACAGGGCCCAATAATTCACCCCTCCACTTT. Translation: CASSLTGPNNSPLHF.

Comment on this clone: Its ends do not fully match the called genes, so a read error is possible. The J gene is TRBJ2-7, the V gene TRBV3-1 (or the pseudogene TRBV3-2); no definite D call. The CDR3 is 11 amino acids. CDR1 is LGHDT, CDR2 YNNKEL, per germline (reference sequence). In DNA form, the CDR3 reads TGTGCCAGCAGCCAAGATACAAGAATGGACTTC. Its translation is CASSQDTRMDF.

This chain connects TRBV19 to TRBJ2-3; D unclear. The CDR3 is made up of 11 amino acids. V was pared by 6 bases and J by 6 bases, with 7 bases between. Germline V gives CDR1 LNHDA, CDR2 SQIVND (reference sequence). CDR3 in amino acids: CASRAGDTQYF. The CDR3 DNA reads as TGTGCCAGTAGGGCCGGGGATACGCAGTATTTT.

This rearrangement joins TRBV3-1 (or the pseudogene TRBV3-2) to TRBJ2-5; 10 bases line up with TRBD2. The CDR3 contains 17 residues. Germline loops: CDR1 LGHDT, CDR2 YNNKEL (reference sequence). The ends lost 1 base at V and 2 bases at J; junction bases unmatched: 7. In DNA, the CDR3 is TGTGCCAGCAGCCAAGGGGTTCTAGCGGGGGTTCAAGAGACCCAGTACTTC. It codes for CASSQGVLAGVQETQYF.

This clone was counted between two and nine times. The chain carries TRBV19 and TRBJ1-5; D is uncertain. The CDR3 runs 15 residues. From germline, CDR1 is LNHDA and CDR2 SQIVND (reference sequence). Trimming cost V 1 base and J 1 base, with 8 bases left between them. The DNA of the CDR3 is TGTGCCAGTAGTATAGGTGGAGGGAGCAATCAGCCCCAGCATTTT. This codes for CASSIGGGSNQPQHF.

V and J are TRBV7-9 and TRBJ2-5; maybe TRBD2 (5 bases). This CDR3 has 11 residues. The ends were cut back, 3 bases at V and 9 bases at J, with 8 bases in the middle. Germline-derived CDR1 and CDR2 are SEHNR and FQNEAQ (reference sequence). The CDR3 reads CASSLGAAQYF. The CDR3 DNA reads TGTGCCAGCAGCTTGGGAGCGGCCCAGTACTTC. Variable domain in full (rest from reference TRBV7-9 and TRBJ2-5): DTGVSQNPRHKITKRGQNVTFRCDPISEHNRLYWYRQTLGQGPEFLTYFQNEAQLEKSRLLSDRFSAERPKGSFSTLEIQRTEQGDSAMYLCASSLGAAQYFGPGTRLLVL.

The CDR3 nucleotides are TGTGCCAGCAGCCATGAAAAGACAGGGGGACCGAACACTGAAGCTTTCTTT. This translates into CASSHEKTGGPNTEAFF. The chain employs TRBV4-2 and TRBJ1-1, with TRBD1 identical over 9 bases. The CDR3 totals 17 residues. After removal of 3 bases from V and 1 base from J, the junction contained 9 bases not matched to a gene. Germline CDR1 LGHNA, CDR2 YNFKEQ.

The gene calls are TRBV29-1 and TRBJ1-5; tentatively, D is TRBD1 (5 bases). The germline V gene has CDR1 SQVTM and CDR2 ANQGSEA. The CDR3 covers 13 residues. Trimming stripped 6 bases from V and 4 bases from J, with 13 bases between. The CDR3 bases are TGCAGCGTAGCGCCGGGGGGTAATCAGCCCCAGCATTTT. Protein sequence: CSVAPGGNQPQHF.